The T cell receptor (beta chain) described here comes from a study of cytomegalovirus exposure and HLA in healthy donors. The study's findings and limits: For TCR beta chains, V- and J-gene trimming was later linked to a missense DCLRE1C variant.

The germline V gene has CDR1 GTSNPN and CDR2 SVGIG (reference sequence). The CDR3 consists of 14 residues. V lost 1 base, J lost 5 bases, and 6 bases stayed unmatched. This clone is a singleton in its sample. Its antigen is not known. Primers included in the PCR were 60 Vbeta and 13 Jbeta primers. Sequenced by immunoSEQ multiplex PCR; TCRdb stores in-frame clones only, minus some. This table has tens of thousands of clones, approximately 91% appearing once. The sequenced sample consisted of PBMCs. The TCR was taken from a young woman in good health and CMV-seronegative. The V and J genes are TRBV30 and TRBJ2-5; 8 positions agree with TRBD2. CDR3 bases: TGTGCCTGGAGTGCGGGACTAGAGGCTGAGACCCAGTACTTC. Amino acid sequence: CAWSAGLEAETQYF.